The 28 T cell receptor beta chains presented below share a single source sample, sequenced in a study of cytomegalovirus exposure and HLA in healthy donors. Sequenced by immunoSEQ multiplex PCR; TCRdb stores in-frame clones only, minus some. The repertoire holds 100,000 to 120,000 clones, with about 88% as singletons. The material sequenced was PBMCs. All receptors come from a woman between 18 and 30 years old in good health and CMV-seropositive.

V usage is TRBV7-2 and J usage is TRBJ1-5; TRBD1 is a possible D gene (6 bases). V lost 5 bases, J lost 7 bases, and 18 bases lay in between. The CDR3 runs 15 residues. Germline CDR1 SGHTA, CDR2 FQGNSA. The CDR3 loop is CASSPQGRLGQPQHF. DNA of the CDR3: TGTGCCAGCAGCCCCCAGGGGCGTTTGGGGCAGCCCCAGCATTTT.

The rearrangement uses TRBV13 and TRBJ1-5; D remains ambiguous. The CDR3 runs to 15 residues. Germline V gene sequence: CDR1 PRHDT, CDR2 FYEKMQ (reference sequence). V shed 0 bases and J shed 6 bases, with 12 bases lying between them. The DNA for the CDR3 is TGTGCCAGCAGCTTAGGAACAGCTCCCACTCAGCCCCAGCATTTT. Translated, it gives CASSLGTAPTQPQHF.

The gene calls are TRBV18 and TRBJ1-2; no reliable D call. Germline values: CDR1 KGHSH, CDR2 LQKENI. The V and J ends lost 3 bases and 7 bases respectively, with 12 bases between them. The CDR3 spans 13 residues. In DNA, the CDR3 is TGTGCCAGCTCACCGGGGAGGGATCGTGGCTACACCTTC. It encodes CASSPGRDRGYTF. Using reference TRBV18 and TRBJ1-2 for the parts outside the CDR3, the full variable domain is NAGVMQNPRHLVRRRGQEARLRCSPMKGHSHVYWYRQLPEEGLKFMVYLQKENIIDESGMPKERFSAEFPKEGPSILRIQQVVRGDSAAYFCASSPGRDRGYTFGSGTRLTVV.

J is TRBJ2-7 and V is TRBV7-9, with D possibly TRBD1 on 6 matching bases. Germline loops: CDR1 SEHNR, CDR2 FQNEAQ (reference sequence). V lost 2 bases to trimming and J lost 7 bases, with 6 bases between them. The CDR3 is 11 residues long. Here the CDR3 DNA reads TGTGCCAGCAGCTTACAGGGGGAGCAGTACTTC. Translation: CASSLQGEQYF.

The genes are TRBV11-3 and TRBJ2-7, with D possibly matching TRBD2 (6 bases). CDR3 length equals 15 residues. Germline V lookup: CDR1 SGHNT, CDR2 YENEEA. Trimming cost V 0 bases and J 7 bases, with 16 bases left between them. The CDR3: CASSLEQRAEAEQYF. The CDR3 bases are TGTGCCAGCAGCTTAGAACAGCGGGCGGAGGCGGAGCAGTACTTC.

This clone was picked up one time. The CDR3 sequence is CASSTGTQKQNSYEQYF. As DNA, the CDR3 is TGTGCCAGCAGCACCGGGACTCAAAAGCAAAACTCCTACGAGCAGTACTTC. The chain uses TRBV21-1 and TRBJ2-7; the table gives TRBD2 as D, unverified against the DNA. TRBV21-1 is shown as a pseudogene. CDR3 length equals 17 residues.

The J gene is TRBJ1-2, the V gene TRBV2; 7 bases align to TRBD1. J gave up 6 bases and V 3 bases, and 4 bases lay outside the gene matches. CDR1 SNHLY and CDR2 FYNNEI come from the germline V gene. The CDR3 spans 13 residues. The chain's CDR3 is CASSDGRGDGYTF. DNA of the CDR3: TGTGCCAGCAGTGACGGCAGGGGGGATGGCTACACCTTC.

The V and J genes are TRBV28 and TRBJ2-2; D possibly corresponds to TRBD2 (6 bases). The CDR3 spans 16 residues. Germline CDR1 is MDHEN and CDR2 is SYDVKM. Trimming shortened V by 8 bases and J by 5 bases, and 21 bases separated the two germline ends. The chain's CDR3 is CASSPSRDSKTGELFF. For the CDR3, the DNA is TGTGCCAGCTCTCCGTCAAGGGACTCAAAGACCGGGGAGCTGTTTTTT.

The CDR3 coding sequence is TGCGCCAGCAGCATACAGGGGGATAATTCACCCCTCCACTTT. The encoded protein is CASSIQGDNSPLHF. This chain uses TRBV5-1 with TRBJ1-6; 8 bases line up with TRBD1. The J segment lost 5 bases and the V segment lost 4 bases, leaving 2 bases of the junction unmatched. The CDR3 extends over 14 amino acids. CDR1 is SGHRS and CDR2 is YFSETQ in the germline V gene. Full variable domain (missing parts from reference TRBV5-1 and TRBJ1-6): KAGVTQTPRYLIKTRGQQVTLSCSPISGHRSVSWYQQTPGQGLQFLFEYFSETQRNKGNFPGRFSGRQFSNSRSEMNVSTLELGDSALYLCASSIQGDNSPLHFGNGTRLTVT.

The V call is TRBV6-1, the J call TRBJ1-2; 8 bases are shared with TRBD1. Germline V gene data show CDR1 as MNHNS and CDR2 as SASEGT. The CDR3 spans 16 residues. V dropped 4 bases and J dropped 4; count of bases not matched to a gene: 11. CDR3 in DNA: TGTGCCAGCAGTGCGCTGACAGGGGTAAGCTCCTATGGCTACACCTTC. It translates to CASSALTGVSSYGYTF.

This chain uses TRBV27 with TRBJ1-4, with a tentative D call TRBD1 (5 bases). The CDR3 contains 15 residues. Trimming removed 5 bases at V and 4 bases at J, with 14 bases between. Germline values: CDR1 MNHEY, CDR2 SMNVEV (reference sequence). This CDR3 reads CASSPYRSNNEKLFF. CDR3 nucleotide sequence: TGTGCCAGCAGTCCCTACAGGAGTAATAATGAAAAACTGTTTTTT.

This chain joins TRBV19 and TRBJ2-1; maybe TRBD2 (5 bases). V was clipped by 5 bases and J by 5 bases, with 13 bases between them. The CDR3 consists of 14 residues. Germline CDR1 is LNHDA and CDR2 is SQIVND (reference sequence). Written as DNA, the CDR3 is TGTGCCAGTAGTCCCAGAAGAGGGAACAATGAGCAGTTCTTC. This translates into CASSPRRGNNEQFF.

The chain couples TRBV10-3 to TRBJ1-3; 8 bases fit TRBD1. This CDR3 is 16 amino acids long. Trimming cost V 10 bases and J 0 bases; bases outside gene matches: 11. Germline V gene data show CDR1 as ENHRY and CDR2 as SYGVKD. This chain's CDR3 is CANGQGTASSGNTIYF. CDR3 sequence (DNA): TGTGCCAACGGACAGGGTACAGCTAGCTCTGGAAACACCATATATTTT.

The V and J genes are TRBV28 and TRBJ2-7; perhaps TRBD2 as D (5 bases). The ends were cut back, 3 bases at V and 0 bases at J, with 18 bases in the middle. This CDR3 spans 17 amino acids. The germline V gene has CDR1 MDHEN and CDR2 SYDVKM. DNA of the CDR3: TGTGCCAGCAGTTTTCCCGGACTTTTAAACGCCTCCTACGAGCAGTACTTC. This translates into CASSFPGLLNASYEQYF.

This rearrangement joins TRBV19 to TRBJ2-2; maybe TRBD1 (6 bases). The V gene lost 5 bases and the J gene lost 7 bases, with 8 bases spanning the gap. This CDR3 is 12 amino acids long. Germline assignment: CDR1 LNHDA and CDR2 SQIVND (reference sequence). The DNA for the CDR3 is TGTGCCAGTAGTCCGACAGGCGGGGAGCTGTTTTTT. It is translated as CASSPTGGELFF.

This clone was observed a few times. The gene calls are TRBV18 and TRBJ2-6; no reliable D call. This CDR3 contains 14 residues. In germline, CDR1 is KGHSH, CDR2 LQKENI. V was clipped by 2 bases and J by 4 bases, with 6 bases between them. The CDR3 spells CASSPSSGANVLTF. Here the CDR3 DNA reads TGTGCCAGCTCACCATCATCCGGGGCCAACGTCCTGACTTTC.

The rearrangement uses TRBV28 and TRBJ1-5; D remains unclear. CDR3 length: 13 residues. The ends were cut back, 3 bases at V and 4 bases at J, with 7 bases in the middle. Germline values: CDR1 MDHEN, CDR2 SYDVKM. CDR3 protein: CASSFQWNQPQHF. The CDR3, as DNA: TGTGCCAGCAGTTTTCAGTGGAATCAGCCCCAGCATTTT.

The J gene is TRBJ2-7, the V gene TRBV29-1; TRBD1 matches at 10 bases. The CDR3 runs to 13 residues. J gave up 5 bases and V 6 bases, and 7 bases lay outside the gene matches. Per the germline V gene, CDR1 is SQVTM and CDR2 is ANQGSEA. The CDR3 protein is CSVSETGGHEQYF. The CDR3 DNA reads as TGCAGCGTCTCCGAGACAGGGGGCCACGAGCAGTACTTC.

CDR3 loop: CASSLGPGGEQFF. CDR3 sequence (DNA): TGTGCCAGCAGCTTAGGCCCCGGTGGTGAGCAGTTCTTC. The chain combines TRBV7-9 with TRBJ2-1; D remains ambiguous. CDR1 SEHNR and CDR2 FQNEAQ come from the germline V gene (reference sequence). This CDR3 region has 13 residues. V was cut by 1 base and J by 9 bases, with 10 bases left in between.

The J gene is TRBJ1-4, the V gene TRBV6-1; the D gene is possibly TRBD1 (5 bases). Trimming left V 2 bases short and J 7 bases short, with 14 bases between. Germline V gives CDR1 MNHNS, CDR2 SASEGT. CDR3 length equals 15 residues. In DNA form, the CDR3 reads TGTGCCAGCAGTGAACCAGGATTAAGGGGTGAAAAACTGTTTTTT. Translated: CASSEPGLRGEKLFF.

This clone has only a few counts. This chain connects TRBV30 to TRBJ2-5, with 8 bases identical to TRBD2. Losses at the gene ends were 2 bases for V and 5 bases for J; bases not matched to a gene: 4. Germline CDR1 and CDR2: GTSNPN and SVGIG (reference sequence). CDR3 length: 13 amino acids. CDR3 protein: CAWSSGRVETQYF. The CDR3 coding sequence is TGTGCCTGGAGTTCCGGGAGGGTGGAGACCCAGTACTTC.

The chain employs TRBV6-5 and TRBJ1-5, with 9 bases identical to TRBD1. The J segment lost 4 bases and the V segment lost 5 bases, leaving 3 bases of the junction unmatched. Germline V gives CDR1 MNHEY, CDR2 SVGAGI. The CDR3 covers 14 residues. Written as DNA, the CDR3 is TGTGCCAGCAGTGAGGGACAGGGTAATCAGCCCCAGCATTTT. Amino acids: CASSEGQGNQPQHF.

Only a few counts were recorded for this clone. This chain links TRBV10-3 with TRBJ2-2; tentative D call: TRBD1 (8 bases). The CDR3 sequence is 16 residues long. Trimming shortened V by 6 bases and J by 5 bases, and 19 bases separated the two germline ends. The germline CDR1 and CDR2 sequences are ENHRY and SYGVKD. The CDR3 protein is CAISLDRGGNTGELFF. CDR3 sequence (DNA): TGTGCCATCAGCCTTGACAGGGGAGGGAATACCGGGGAGCTGTTTTTT.

J is TRBJ2-5 and V is TRBV6-1; maybe TRBD1 (6 bases). This CDR3 is built from 16 residues. V dropped 5 bases and J dropped 4 bases, with 20 bases sitting between them. Germline loops: CDR1 MNHNS, CDR2 SASEGT. The CDR3 reads CASSKEIRTVGETQYF. The CDR3 region has the DNA TGTGCCAGCAGTAAAGAAATTAGGACAGTCGGAGAGACCCAGTACTTC.

The rearrangement joins TRBV5-1 to TRBJ2-7, with a weak D call TRBD1 (7 bases). The ends were cut back, 0 bases at V and 1 base at J, with 11 bases in the middle. This CDR3 contains 15 residues. Germline V CDR1 and CDR2: SGHRS, YFSETQ. The CDR3 is CASSLAQGGSYEQYF. As DNA, the CDR3 is TGCGCCAGCAGCTTGGCCCAGGGGGGATCCTACGAGCAGTACTTC.

This clone was recorded once. The genes are TRBV12-5 and TRBJ1-1; 7 nucleotides agree with TRBD1. Germline-derived CDR1 and CDR2 are LGHNT and FRNRAP. The CDR3 runs to 14 residues. The junction had 2 bases not matched to a gene; V was cut back by 1 base and J by 3 bases. The CDR3 region has the DNA TGTGCTAGTGGTTTGGCCGGGACAGACACTGAAGCTTTCTTT. Translated, it gives CASGLAGTDTEAFF.

The chain employs TRBV7-2 and TRBJ1-4, with D possibly TRBD1 on 5 matching bases. The V end lost 2 bases, the J end lost 2 bases, and 6 bases lay between the germline ends. Germline CDR1 reads SGHTA; CDR2 reads FQGNSA. CDR3 length: 14 amino acids. The CDR3, as DNA: TGTGCCAGCAGCTTACGGGGGACTAATGAAAAACTGTTTTTT. As protein: CASSLRGTNEKLFF.

This clone has only one observation. The chain employs TRBV27 and TRBJ1-2, with D perhaps TRBD1 (6 bases). Deletions cut 3 bases from V and 6 bases from J, with 14 bases between. This CDR3 has 14 amino acids. CDR1 and CDR2 from the germline V gene are MNHEY and SMNVEV (reference sequence). The CDR3 protein is CASSFLTGTDGYTF. CDR3 in DNA: TGTGCCAGCAGTTTCCTCACAGGGACGGATGGCTACACCTTC.